The rows below give T cell receptor beta chains drawn from one sample of a study of long-term antiretroviral therapy in people with HIV. Sequencing used immunoSEQ multiplex PCR; TCRdb keeps in-frame clones, though not all of them. The table includes 30,000 to 40,000 clones, 78% detected once. Specimen: unsorted PBMCs, collected 3.1 years after starting antiretroviral therapy. Receptors were obtained from a woman between 45 and 60 years old with HIV. Each CDR3 is given without its conserved first and last residue.

J gene	V gene	CDR3 protein
TRBJ2-7	TRBV10-3	AISGIASSYEQY
TRBJ1-6	TRBV5-1	ASSPRDRGSSPLH
TRBJ1-2	TRBV7-9	ASSWNYGYT
TRBJ1-1	TRBV7-9	ASSPSGFTNTEAF
TRBJ1-1	TRBV27	ASRHSHRDRGETEAF
TRBJ2-5	TRBV7-7	ASSTTRAETQY
TRBJ1-4	TRBV5-6	ASSLYTATNEKLF
TRBJ1-5	TRBV7-6	ASSLDHNRSPQH
TRBJ1-2	TRBV29-1	SALRDGSSIGYT
TRBJ1-1	TRBV7-8	ASSLRDLNTEAF
TRBJ2-2	TRBV5-8	ASRRGPSGGLNTGELF
TRBJ1-6	TRBV25-1	ASSEGMFPPLH
TRBJ1-2	TRBV19	ASNLGTGGLGYT
TRBJ1-6	TRBV6-5	ASRRTGDSPLH
TRBJ2-1	TRBV6-5	ASRYHNEQF
TRBJ2-3	TRBV7-9	ASSKTSGGPPTDTQY
TRBJ1-1	TRBV19	ASSWTEDTEAF
TRBJ2-5	TRBV5-8	ASSSTVQETQY